One sample yielded the 19 T cell receptor beta chains listed below, sequenced in a study of blood T cell repertoires in COVID-19. Produced via immunoSEQ multiplex PCR; TCRdb's table is partial and in-frame only. Of 350,000 to 550,000 clones listed, about 90% are singletons. The source material was PBMCs or T cells enriched from blood (not recorded which). The source is a woman aged 18 to 35 with acute COVID-19.

This rearrangement joins TRBV29-1 to TRBJ1-1, with D possibly being TRBD1 (5 bases). V gave up 7 bases and J gave up 6 bases, with 15 bases separating them. CDR1 and CDR2 (germline): SQVTM, ANQGSEA. The CDR3 totals 12 residues. Written as DNA, the CDR3 is TGCAGCGCCACAGGTTGGGCGGCTGAAGCTTTCTTT. This encodes CSATGWAAEAFF.

This chain links TRBV24-1 with TRBJ1-1; 8 bases align to TRBD1. CDR3 size: 12 residues. Germline V gene sequence: CDR1 KGHDR, CDR2 SFDVKD. V lost 7 bases and J lost 11; bases outside the gene matches: 8. CDR3 residues: CATSGPTGDAFF. The CDR3 DNA follows: TGTGCCACCAGCGGTCCGACAGGGGACGCTTTCTTT.

The J gene is TRBJ1-6, the V gene TRBV10-2; D call uncertain. CDR1 and CDR2 from the germline V gene are WSHSY and SAAADI. Trimming stripped 2 bases from V and 8 bases from J, with 13 bases between. This CDR3 region has 15 residues. The CDR3 nucleotides read TGCGCCAGCAGTGAGCCTCCAGTGCTCTATTCACCCCTCCACTTT. Translation gives CASSEPPVLYSPLHF.

This chain uses TRBV11-2 with TRBJ2-7; a weak D match, TRBD2 (5 bases). V shed 4 bases and J shed 0 bases, with 19 bases lying between them. Looked up from germline, CDR1 is SGHAT and CDR2 is FQNNGV. This CDR3 spans 17 amino acids. In DNA, the CDR3 is TGTGCCAGCAGCTCCCTGGGCGGGCAGGTTGGCTCCTACGAGCAGTACTTC. It encodes CASSSLGGQVGSYEQYF.

V is TRBV7-9 and J is TRBJ1-2; possible D gene TRBD1, 6 bases. Trimming shortened V by 5 bases and J by 6 bases, and 19 bases separated the two germline ends. This CDR3 contains 15 residues. CDR1 and CDR2 from the germline V gene are SEHNR and FQNEAQ (reference sequence). The CDR3 region is CASSPRGRGWDGYTF. CDR3 nucleotide sequence: TGTGCCAGCAGCCCCAGGGGCAGGGGTTGGGATGGCTACACCTTC.

The table lists this clone with a count of one. This rearrangement joins TRBV7-8 to TRBJ2-2; 8 bases align to TRBD1. The CDR3 is made up of 15 amino acids. Trimming removed 4 bases from V and 6 bases from J; junction bases left unmatched: 7. The V gene's germline CDR1 is SGHVS and CDR2 FQNEAQ. This chain's CDR3 is CASSSDRVGPGELFF. The CDR3 DNA reads TGTGCCAGCAGCTCGGACAGGGTGGGACCCGGGGAGCTGTTTTTT.

This clone was counted a single time. The chain is built from TRBV4-1 and TRBJ2-7; perhaps TRBD1 as D (6 bases). Germline CDR1 is MGHRA and CDR2 is YSYEKL. The V end lost 5 bases, the J end lost 0 bases, and 11 bases lay between the germline ends. The length of the CDR3 is 14 residues. CDR3 in amino acids: CASSGRQDSYEQYF. CDR3 nucleotide sequence: TGCGCCAGCAGCGGTCGACAGGACTCCTACGAGCAGTACTTC.

V and J are TRBV29-1 and TRBJ1-1; D uncertain. This CDR3 is 14 amino acids long. The V and J ends lost 0 bases and 10 bases respectively, with 18 bases between them. The germline CDR1 and CDR2 sequences are SQVTM and ANQGSEA. CDR3 DNA sequence: TGCAGCGTTGAAGAACGGAGGCATATGGGTTCAGCTTTCTTT. It translates to CSVEERRHMGSAFF.

This clone has a single count. The chain links TRBV7-9 to TRBJ2-7; D is perhaps TRBD2 (5 bases). In germline, CDR1 is SEHNR, CDR2 FQNEAQ (reference sequence). There are 12 residues in the CDR3. V was shortened by 3 bases and J by 6 bases, with 9 bases between the two germline ends. CDR3 in DNA: TGTGCCAGCAGCTTGGAACGGGGCGAGCAGTACTTC. It is translated as CASSLERGEQYF.

This chain uses TRBV28 with TRBJ2-7; D is possibly TRBD1 (5 bases). Germline lookup yields CDR1 MDHEN and CDR2 SYDVKM. CDR3 length: 12 amino acids. The ends were cut back, 5 bases at V and 12 bases at J, with 17 bases in the middle. This CDR3 is CASSRGTLQRYF. CDR3 nucleotide sequence: TGTGCCAGCAGTAGGGGTACTCTTCAACGGTACTTC.

J is TRBJ2-5 and V is TRBV28; 11 bases are a match to TRBD2. There are 15 residues in the CDR3. V lost 10 bases to trimming and J lost 5 bases; unmatched junction nucleotides: 12. Germline V lookup: CDR1 MDHEN, CDR2 SYDVKM. The CDR3 DNA follows: TGTGCCACCCTATCTAGCGGGAGGCTTTGGGAGACCCAGTACTTC. This codes for CATLSSGRLWETQYF.

J is TRBJ2-7 and V is TRBV10-2, with TRBD1 as a possible D gene (5 bases). V lost 4 bases and J lost 5, with 6 bases in between. The CDR3 totals 11 residues. Germline values: CDR1 WSHSY, CDR2 SAAADI. The CDR3 spells CASSVRDEQYF. In DNA, the CDR3 is TGCGCCAGCAGTGTCAGGGACGAGCAGTACTTC.

This chain joins TRBV18 and TRBJ1-4, with TRBD1 matching 7 bases. CDR1 KGHSH and CDR2 LQKENI come from the germline V gene. With 9 bases clipped from V and 4 bases from J, the junction kept 8 bases outside the gene matches. The CDR3 totals 14 residues. CDR3 nucleotides: TGTGCCAGTGCGGCGGGACAGAATAATGAAAAACTGTTTTTT. Protein product: CASAAGQNNEKLFF. The full variable domain, in which reference TRBV18 and TRBJ1-4 provide the parts outside the CDR3, is NAGVMQNPRHLVRRRGQEARLRCSPMKGHSHVYWYRQLPEEGLKFMVYLQKENIIDESGMPKERFSAEFPKEGPSILRIQQVVRGDSAAYFCASAAGQNNEKLFFGSGTQLSVL.

There are a few counts of this clone. The DNA for the CDR3 is TGTGCCAGCAGCCGAGGACAGGGGGTCAGGACTGAAGCTTTCTTT. Amino acids: CASSRGQGVRTEAFF. The V and J genes are TRBV14 and TRBJ1-1; 10 nucleotides agree with TRBD1. Germline values: CDR1 SGHDN, CDR2 FVKESK. The CDR3 consists of 15 residues. The V gene end was trimmed by 4 bases and the J gene end by 5 bases; junction bases not matched to a gene: 7.

This clone has only one observation. Other nucleotide sequences from this sample produce the same CDR3. The V call is TRBV3-1 (or the pseudogene TRBV3-2), the J call TRBJ1-5, with no clear D. Trimming cost V 1 base and J 1 base, with 5 bases left between them. Germline values: CDR1 LGHDT, CDR2 YNNKEL (reference sequence). The length of the CDR3 is 14 residues. The CDR3: CASSQGGSNQPQHF. The DNA of the CDR3 is TGTGCCAGCAGCCAAGGTGGCAGCAATCAGCCCCAGCATTTT.

A single count supports this clone. The rearrangement links TRBV11-3 to TRBJ2-3; D might be TRBD2 (6 bases). CDR3 length: 19 amino acids. Deletions cut 1 base from V and 0 bases from J, with 20 bases between. Per germline, CDR1 SGHNT and CDR2 YENEEA. The CDR3 coding sequence is TGTGCCAGCAGCTTAGGGGTATGGGGCCGGGACTCAAGCACAGATACGCAGTATTTT. As protein: CASSLGVWGRDSSTDTQYF.

The rearrangement uses TRBV18 and TRBJ2-5, with 10 nucleotides matching TRBD2. CDR1 and CDR2 (germline): KGHSH, LQKENI. This CDR3 has 15 amino acids. Losses at the gene ends were 4 bases for V and 5 bases for J; bases not matched to a gene: 7. The CDR3 DNA follows: TGTGCCAGCTCACTCCTAGGGACTAGCGAGGAGACCCAGTACTTC. Its protein product is CASSLLGTSEETQYF. Full variable domain (rest looked up from reference TRBV18 and TRBJ2-5): NAGVMQNPRHLVRRRGQEARLRCSPMKGHSHVYWYRQLPEEGLKFMVYLQKENIIDESGMPKERFSAEFPKEGPSILRIQQVVRGDSAAYFCASSLLGTSEETQYFGPGTRLLVL.

This chain uses TRBV7-2 with TRBJ1-2; perhaps TRBD1 as D (6 bases). This CDR3 is built from 15 residues. Trimming took off 5 bases at V and 0 bases at J, with 13 bases between the two ends. The germline V gene encodes CDR1 SGHTA and CDR2 FQGNSA. The CDR3 spells CASSPGGAANYGYTF. CDR3 sequence (DNA): TGTGCCAGCAGCCCGGGGGGGGCAGCTAACTATGGCTACACCTTC.

The gene calls are TRBV11-3 and TRBJ1-1, with D possibly matching TRBD1 (5 bases). The germline V and J ends were trimmed by 1 base and 10 bases, with 16 bases remaining between them. Germline loops: CDR1 SGHNT, CDR2 YENEEA. This CDR3 has 14 residues. CDR3 amino acids: CASSLGRVGLRAFF. For the CDR3, the DNA is TGTGCCAGCAGCTTAGGCAGGGTAGGATTACGAGCTTTCTTT. Full variable domain (missing parts from reference TRBV11-3 and TRBJ1-1): EAGVVQSPRYKIIEKKQPVAFWCNPISGHNTLYWYLQNLGQGPELLIRYENEEAVDDSQLPKDRFSAERLKGVDSTLKIQPAELGDSAVYLCASSLGRVGLRAFFGQGTRLTVV.